Following are 15 T cell receptor beta chains from one sample sequenced in a study of cytomegalovirus exposure and HLA in healthy donors. 13 Jbeta primers and 60 Vbeta primers were used for the PCR. TCRdb keeps only in-frame clones here, not all; method: immunoSEQ multiplex PCR. The sample table sets out about 39,000 clones. The sequenced material came from PBMCs. The origin of the receptors is a male donor in good health and CMV-seronegative.

The chain employs TRBV6-1 and TRBJ1-2; 10 bases map to TRBD1. CDR1 is MNHNS, CDR2 SASEGT, per germline. This CDR3 has 15 residues. V lost 3 bases and J lost 3; bases outside the gene matches: 4. The CDR3 DNA reads as TGTGCCAGCAGTGACTCGACAGGGGGCGACTATGGCTACACCTTC. Its protein product is CASSDSTGGDYGYTF.

V gene TRBV6-1 combines with J gene TRBJ1-2; a weak D match, TRBD1 (6 bases). CDR1 is MNHNS and CDR2 is SASEGT in the germline V gene. Deletions cut 3 bases from V and 8 bases from J, with 13 bases between. The CDR3 runs to 13 residues. CDR3: CASSDQGFKGYTF. The CDR3 nucleotides read TGTGCCAGCAGTGATCAGGGGTTTAAAGGCTACACCTTC.

CDR3 coding DNA: TGTGCCAGCAGTTTCTCCTGGGACAGGGGGTTCACAGATACGCAGTATTTT. Translating gives CASSFSWDRGFTDTQYF. V and J are TRBV28 and TRBJ2-3; 11 positions agree with TRBD1. Trimming removed 3 bases from V and 2 bases from J; junction bases left unmatched: 7. The CDR3 is 17 amino acids. Germline assignment: CDR1 MDHEN and CDR2 SYDVKM.

The chain's CDR3 is CASSSLGRDNEQFF. For the CDR3, the DNA is TGTGCCAGCAGCTCTCTTGGGCGGGACAATGAGCAGTTCTTC. V gene TRBV7-3 combines with J gene TRBJ2-1; a possible D gene is TRBD2 (5 bases). The V gene lost 4 bases and the J gene lost 5 bases, with 12 bases spanning the gap. The CDR3 spans 14 residues. Germline CDR1 SGHTA, CDR2 FQGTGA.

This chain links TRBV28 with TRBJ1-5; TRBD1 might be the D (5 bases). This CDR3 contains 13 residues. The ends were cut back, 5 bases at V and 6 bases at J, with 11 bases in the middle. The germline V gene encodes CDR1 MDHEN and CDR2 SYDVKM. DNA for the CDR3: TGTGCCAGCAGTGGCAGGGTTGGTCAGCCCCAGCATTTT. Protein sequence: CASSGRVGQPQHF. Drawing the rest from reference TRBV28 and TRBJ1-5, the complete variable domain is DVKVTQSSRYLVKRTGEKVFLECVQDMDHENMFWYRQDPGLGLRLIYFSYDVKMKEKGDIPEGYSVSREKKERFSLILESASTNQTSMYLCASSGRVGQPQHFGDGTRLSIL.

The rearrangement links TRBV5-1 to TRBJ2-5, with a possible D match to TRBD1 (6 bases). The end of the DNA is better explained by TRBJ2-7, so the J call may be wrong. CDR1 and CDR2 (germline): SGHRS, YFSETQ. The CDR3 is made up of 14 amino acids. The CDR3 spells CASSLRDTGYEQYF. CDR3 nucleotide sequence: TGCGCCAGCAGCTTACGGGACACCGGCTACGAGCAGTACTTC.

The CDR3 region has the DNA TGTGCCAGCTCACCATATAGGGACGCGGGGAGTGAAAAACTGTTTTTT. It yields the protein CASSPYRDAGSEKLFF. The chain uses TRBV18 and TRBJ1-4; tentative D call: TRBD1 (5 bases). V lost 2 bases, J lost 7 bases, and 17 bases lay in between. CDR3 length: 16 amino acids. The germline gives CDR1 KGHSH, CDR2 LQKENI.

This rearrangement joins TRBV11-2 to TRBJ1-5, with no clear D. The CDR3 runs 13 residues. V lost 1 base, J lost 3 bases, and 4 bases lay in between. Germline assignment: CDR1 SGHAT and CDR2 FQNNGV. CDR3: CASSLAINQPQHF. For the CDR3, the DNA is TGTGCCAGCAGCTTAGCCATCAATCAGCCCCAGCATTTT.

The chain uses TRBV6-5 and TRBJ2-7; D uncertain. The V end was cut by 6 bases, the J end by 5 bases, with 11 bases between. The CDR3 extends over 12 amino acids. Germline V lookup: CDR1 MNHEY, CDR2 SVGAGI. CDR3 coding DNA: TGTGCCAGCAGGCCGCGTGGTGACGAGCAGTACTTC. Its translation: CASRPRGDEQYF.

The J gene is TRBJ1-6, the V gene TRBV2; D remains unclear. The CDR3 covers 17 residues. The germline V gene encodes CDR1 SNHLY and CDR2 FYNNEI. V gave up 4 bases and J gave up 7 bases, with 20 bases separating them. The CDR3 protein is CASSAPEQSLRNSPLHF. The DNA for the CDR3 is TGTGCCAGCAGTGCTCCGGAACAGTCCCTTCGGAATTCACCCCTCCACTTT.

The chain links TRBV4-1 to TRBJ2-4; D is perhaps TRBD2 (6 bases). The CDR3 is 16 amino acids. The V gene's germline CDR1 is MGHRA and CDR2 YSYEKL. V was trimmed by 2 bases and J by 9 bases, leaving 20 bases between them. The CDR3 sequence is CASSQIPGVTRGIQYF. The CDR3 nucleotides read TGCGCCAGCAGCCAAATACCGGGGGTGACGAGGGGCATTCAGTACTTC.

This chain connects TRBV5-8 to TRBJ1-6; possible D gene TRBD1, 6 bases. From germline, CDR1 is SGHTS and CDR2 YDEGEE. Between the trimmed V and J ends, which lost 0 bases and 7 bases, there was a span of 11 bases. This CDR3 has 15 amino acids. CDR3 in DNA: TGTGCCAGCAGCTTGGGCGGGGGCCGGAATTCACCCCTCCACTTT. It yields the protein CASSLGGGRNSPLHF.

The chain couples TRBV28 to TRBJ1-2, with 8 bases aligning to TRBD1. The trim removed 6 bases at V and 6 bases at J, leaving 6 bases unmatched. Germline V gene data show CDR1 as MDHEN and CDR2 as SYDVKM. The CDR3 is 13 residues long. The chain's CDR3 is CASSFTGGNGYTF. The CDR3 region has the DNA TGTGCCAGCAGCTTCACAGGGGGAAATGGCTACACCTTC.

The rearrangement uses TRBV10-3 and TRBJ2-3, with 8 bases lining up with TRBD2. Per the germline V gene, CDR1 is ENHRY and CDR2 is SYGVKD. The CDR3 has 15 amino acids. The V gene end was trimmed by 6 bases and the J gene end by 2 bases; junction bases not matched to a gene: 7. The chain's CDR3 is CAISVGRGDTDTQYF. The CDR3 bases are TGTGCCATCAGCGTGGGGCGGGGGGACACAGATACGCAGTATTTT.

This sequence joins TRBV27 and TRBJ1-1; a weak D match, TRBD1 (6 bases). CDR1 is MNHEY and CDR2 is SMNVEV in the germline V gene (reference sequence). The ends were cut back, 10 bases at V and 6 bases at J, with 21 bases in the middle. The CDR3 spans 14 residues. CDR3 sequence: CATRHTGLGAEAFF. As DNA, the CDR3 is TGTGCCACCCGTCATACAGGGCTTGGGGCTGAAGCTTTCTTT.